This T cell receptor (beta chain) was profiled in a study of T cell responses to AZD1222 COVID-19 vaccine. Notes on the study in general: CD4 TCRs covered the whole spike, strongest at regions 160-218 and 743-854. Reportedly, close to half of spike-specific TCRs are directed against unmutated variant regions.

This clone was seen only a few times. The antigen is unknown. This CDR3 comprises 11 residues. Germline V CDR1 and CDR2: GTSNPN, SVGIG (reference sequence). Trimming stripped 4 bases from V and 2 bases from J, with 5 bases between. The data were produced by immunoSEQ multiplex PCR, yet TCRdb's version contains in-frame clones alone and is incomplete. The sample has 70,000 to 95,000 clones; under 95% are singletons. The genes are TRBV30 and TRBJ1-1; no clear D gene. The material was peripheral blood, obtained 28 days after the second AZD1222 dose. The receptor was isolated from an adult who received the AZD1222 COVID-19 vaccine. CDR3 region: CAWKDNTEAFF. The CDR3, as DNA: TGTGCCTGGAAGGACAACACTGAAGCTTTCTTT.